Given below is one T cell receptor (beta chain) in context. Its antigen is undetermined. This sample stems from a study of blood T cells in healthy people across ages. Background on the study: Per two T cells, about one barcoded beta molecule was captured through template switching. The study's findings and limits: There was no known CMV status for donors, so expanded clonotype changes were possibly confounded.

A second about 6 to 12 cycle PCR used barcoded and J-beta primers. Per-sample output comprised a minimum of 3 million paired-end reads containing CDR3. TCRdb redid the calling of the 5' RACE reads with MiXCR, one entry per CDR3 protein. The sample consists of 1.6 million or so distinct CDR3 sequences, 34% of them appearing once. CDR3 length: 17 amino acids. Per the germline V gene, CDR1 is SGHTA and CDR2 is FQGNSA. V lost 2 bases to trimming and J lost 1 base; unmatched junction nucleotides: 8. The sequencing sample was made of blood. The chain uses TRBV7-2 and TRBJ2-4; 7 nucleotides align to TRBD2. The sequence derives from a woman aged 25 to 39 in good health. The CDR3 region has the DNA TGTGCCAGCAGCTTATCCGGCGGGAGTAGGGCCAAAAACATTCAGTACTTC. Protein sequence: CASSLSGGSRAKNIQYF.